This T cell receptor beta chain was identified during a study of blood T cell repertoires in COVID-19 (dated by TCRdb to between 2020 and 2021). Looking at the study overall: Samples from collaborators originated in the United States, Italy and Spain and spanned both the acute and convalescent phases of COVID-19. The material from the prospective study consisted of cDNA or gDNA derived from T cells, B-cell-depleted T cells, or PBMCs. The samples were drawn from two sources: the first 160 participants of the ongoing ImmuneRACE study, and 950 to 1,500 subjects contributed by 6 global collaborators. The repertoires were released in a freely available public database intended as a resource for research on the immune response to SARS-CoV-2. Subjects who had been exposed to COVID-19, were actively infected with it, or had recovered from it provided the deeply sampled blood TCRbeta repertoires that made up the dataset. HLA class I and class II types, where available, came from metadata supplied by the sample provider rather than from assay-based typing. The sample metadata nearly always contained a de-identified subject ID, COVID-19 status, age in years and sex.

In the germline V gene, CDR1 corresponds to SGDLS and CDR2 to YYNGEE. V loses 2 bases at its end and J loses 4 bases; junction bases beyond the gene matches: 3. Including the terminal cysteine and phenylalanine, the CDR3 comprises 16 residues. The only DNA kept is the CDR3, 48 bases in frame from the first base. Collaborating institutions collected whole blood in K2EDTA tubes following their own protocols. For TCRbeta analysis, collaborators shipped samples in one of three forms: frozen whole blood, isolated PBMCs, or DNA extracted from either of those sample types. The full study reports these points: The quantity of clinical and demographic metadata differed by source and by participant and was supplied without curation.

TCRbeta CDR3 regions were amplified from genomic DNA using the immunoSEQ Assay, a bias-controlled multiplex PCR. As for the authors' bioinformatics: Nucleated cell counts per sample were estimated from amplification of reference gene primers within the assay. To quantify the absolute abundance of each unique TCRbeta CDR3 rearrangement, sequence reads were collapsed and filtered. Productive Simpson clonality was computed per sample as the square root of Simpson's diversity index over productive rearrangements. TCRdb took this table from immuneACCESS and kept in-frame rearrangements with V and J called. Such tables lack part of the clones; where checked against another copy, unresolved V genes explain under half of the gap, and the rest is unexplained. V and J calls and clone size follow that table, whereas D and trimming were derived from the DNA. This sample is represented by 110,000 or so clones; about 80% of them were singletons. The ten largest make up around 8.5% of the sample.

With respect to this clone: Its antigen has not been determined. Base quality data are lacking; no much larger clone is found one base away.

Material for sequencing was peripheral blood. The sequence came from a woman between 40 and 50 years old with acute or convalescent COVID-19. The chain is encoded by TRBV9 joined to TRBJ2-3; 14 of the junction bases match TRBD2. The CDR3 amino acid sequence is: CASSVGLAGGSDTQYF. DNA sequence: TGTGCCAGCAGCGTTGGACTAGCGGGGGGCTCAGATACGCAGTATTTT.